This TCR beta chain was sequenced during a study of T cell responses to AZD1222 COVID-19 vaccine (dated by TCRdb to the early 2020s). Background for the entire study: TCR sequencing covered roughly 230 trial participants: around 210 given two doses of AZD1222 and 26 given two doses of MenACWY control vaccine. Trial participants were enrolled into age subgroups of 18-55, 56-69 and 70-plus years, which contained around 150, 28 and 57 TCR-sequenced participants, respectively. The paper as a whole reports these results and caveats: Conclusions about previously exposed vaccinees are limited because only 5 or 6 AZD1222 recipients were SARS-CoV-2 seropositive at baseline. Because no samples from the day 14 peak response were available, repertoires could be characterized only after the peak T cell response. Reportedly, close to half of the unique spike-specific TCRs recognized epitopes lying outside the regions that are mutated in the B.1.351 and B.1.1.7 variants. The whole spike protein was spanned by vaccine-associated CD4 TCRs, and dominant responses were seen in regions 160-218 and 743-854. After two AZD1222 doses, both the breadth and the depth of spike-specific TCRs were significantly higher than at day 0 and than in MenACWY recipients. Participants were mostly white British and included more females than males, and it was suggested by the authors that clonal diversity may have been underestimated. In the small 56-69-year group, the increase in depth fell short of significance, most likely because of low power.

The CDR3 regions of human TCRbeta chains were analyzed by immunosequencing. Concerning the study's data processing: Repertoire TCRs were matched against a reference library of SARS-CoV-2-specific TCRs generated with the MIRA antigen-specificity platform. Breadth was defined as the fraction of unique TCRs that were SARS-CoV-2-associated. Depth was defined as the fraction of total T cells that were SARS-CoV-2-associated. Using the MIRA data, each spike-specific TCR was mapped to the spike region that the TCR reacts to and placed in a CD4 or CD8 class. Log10-transformed breadth and depth values were compared by one-way ANOVA with Sidak's multiple comparisons tests. TCRdb retrieved this table from immuneACCESS and kept in-frame rearrangements only. Not all clones are present; in checked studies, unresolved V genes account for under half, and no reason is known for the remainder. V, J and clone size are those of that table, while D and trimming were read from the DNA. The sample table holds more than 70,000 clones, of which nearly 90% were seen once. The ten top clones hold around 1.3% of the sample.

In the case of this clone: Its antigen is unknown. Within one base of it there is no much larger clone, and no base qualities were kept.

At the junction V is shortened by 3 bases and J by 2 bases; bases outside the gene matches: 6. CDR1 and CDR2 (ENHRY, SYGVKD) derive from the germline V gene. Including cysteine and phenylalanine, the CDR3 has 15 amino acids. Left in the record is the CDR3 DNA by itself, 45 bases read in frame from the first base. The time point tag for this specimen amounts to: about 28 days (+/-7) after the second vaccine dose. AZD1222 recipients whose second dose came at about 4 weeks and those whose second dose came at about 12 weeks were combined into one group, since spike-specific TCR depth and breadth did not differ between the two schedules. Samples from vaccinated people were obtained from the UK trials COV001 and COV002, which included a single-blind randomized controlled phase 2/3 trial of AZD1222 (ChAdOx1 nCoV-19) in healthy adults. Trial participant PBMC samples were collected at day 0 and day 28 after the second dose for TCRbeta chain sequencing.

The source is an adult who received the AZD1222 COVID-19 vaccine. The sample was peripheral blood, taken 28 days after the second AZD1222 dose. The receptor chain draws on TRBV10-3 and TRBJ2-7; the junction holds 8 bases that match TRBD1. For the CDR3, the sequence is CAISDAGTGTYEQYF. The nucleotides read TGTGCCATCAGTGACGCCGGGACAGGTACCTACGAGCAGTACTTC.